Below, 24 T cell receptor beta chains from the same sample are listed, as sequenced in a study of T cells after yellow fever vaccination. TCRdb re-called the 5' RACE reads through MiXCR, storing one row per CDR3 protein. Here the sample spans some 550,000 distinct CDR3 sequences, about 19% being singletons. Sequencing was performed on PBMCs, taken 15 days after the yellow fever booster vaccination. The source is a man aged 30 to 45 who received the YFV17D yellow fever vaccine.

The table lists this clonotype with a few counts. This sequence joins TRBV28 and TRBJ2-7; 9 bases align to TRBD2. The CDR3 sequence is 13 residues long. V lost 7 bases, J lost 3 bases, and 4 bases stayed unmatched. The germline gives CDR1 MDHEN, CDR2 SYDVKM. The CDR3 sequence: CASIAGAGYEQYF. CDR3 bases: TGTGCCAGCATAGCGGGAGCCGGCTACGAGCAGTACTTC.

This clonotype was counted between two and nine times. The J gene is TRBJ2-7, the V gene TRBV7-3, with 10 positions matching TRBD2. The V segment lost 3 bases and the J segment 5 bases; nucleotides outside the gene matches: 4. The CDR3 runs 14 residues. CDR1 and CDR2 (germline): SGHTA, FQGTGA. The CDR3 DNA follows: TGTGCCAGCAGCTTGCTAGCGGGAGAACACGAGCAGTACTTC. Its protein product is CASSLLAGEHEQYF. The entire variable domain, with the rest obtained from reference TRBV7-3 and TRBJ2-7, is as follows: GAGVSQTPSNKVTEKGKYVELRCDPISGHTALYWYRQSLGQGPEFLIYFQGTGAADDSGLPNDRFFAVRPEGSVSTLKIQRTERGDSAVYLCASSLLAGEHEQYFGPGTRLTVT.

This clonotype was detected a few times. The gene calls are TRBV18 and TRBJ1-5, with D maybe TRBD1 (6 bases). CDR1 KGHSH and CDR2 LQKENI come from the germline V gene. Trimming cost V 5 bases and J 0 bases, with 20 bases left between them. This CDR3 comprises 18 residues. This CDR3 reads CASSSEDGGVYSNQPQHF. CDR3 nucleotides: TGTGCCAGCTCATCCGAGGATGGGGGCGTATATAGCAATCAGCCCCAGCATTTT.

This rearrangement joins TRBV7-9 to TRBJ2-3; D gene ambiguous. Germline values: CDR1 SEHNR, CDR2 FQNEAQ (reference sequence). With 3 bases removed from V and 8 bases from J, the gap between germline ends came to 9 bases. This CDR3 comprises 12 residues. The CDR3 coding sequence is TGTGCCAGCAGCTTTAGACCAAGTACGCAGTATTTT. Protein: CASSFRPSTQYF.

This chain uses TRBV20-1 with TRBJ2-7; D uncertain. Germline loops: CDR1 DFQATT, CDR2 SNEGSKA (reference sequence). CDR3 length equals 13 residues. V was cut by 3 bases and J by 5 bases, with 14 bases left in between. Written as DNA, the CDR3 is TGCAGTGCTAGTAGGGTGCCTGGGGACGAGCAGTACTTC. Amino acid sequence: CSASRVPGDEQYF.

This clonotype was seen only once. In nucleotides, the CDR3 is TGTGCCAGCAGCGTCAGGGTCGAGACCCAGTACTTC. It specifies CASSVRVETQYF. The chain recombines TRBV7-2 with TRBJ2-5, with D possibly matching TRBD1 (5 bases). Trimming removed 5 bases from V and 5 bases from J, with 9 bases in between. CDR1 and CDR2 (germline): SGHTA, FQGNSA. There are 12 residues in the CDR3.

CDR3 bases: TGTGCCAGCAGCCCACGAGGGGCTAAGACCTACGAGCAGTACTTC. This encodes CASSPRGAKTYEQYF. The chain has TRBV14 and TRBJ2-7; D tentatively fits TRBD1 or TRBD2 (5 bases each). Deletions cut 4 bases from V and 2 bases from J, with 15 bases between. This CDR3 contains 15 residues. Germline values: CDR1 SGHDN, CDR2 FVKESK.

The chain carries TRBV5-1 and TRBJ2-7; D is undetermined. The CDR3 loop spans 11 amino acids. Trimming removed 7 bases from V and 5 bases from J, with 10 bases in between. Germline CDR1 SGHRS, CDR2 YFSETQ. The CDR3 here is CASGEADEQYF. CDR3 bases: TGCGCCAGCGGAGAAGCAGACGAGCAGTACTTC.

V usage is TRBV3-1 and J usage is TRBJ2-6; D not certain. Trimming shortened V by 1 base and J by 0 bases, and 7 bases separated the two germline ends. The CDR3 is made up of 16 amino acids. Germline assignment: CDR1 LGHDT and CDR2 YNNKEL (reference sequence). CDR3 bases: TGTGCCAGCAGCCAAGTTGCTAACTCTGGGGCCAACGTCCTGACTTTC. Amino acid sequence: CASSQVANSGANVLTF.

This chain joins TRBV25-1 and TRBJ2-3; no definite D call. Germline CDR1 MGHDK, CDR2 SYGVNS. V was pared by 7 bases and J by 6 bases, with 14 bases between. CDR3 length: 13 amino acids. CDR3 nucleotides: TGTGCCAGCACACACTGGGTGGGGGATACGCAGTATTTT. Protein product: CASTHWVGDTQYF.

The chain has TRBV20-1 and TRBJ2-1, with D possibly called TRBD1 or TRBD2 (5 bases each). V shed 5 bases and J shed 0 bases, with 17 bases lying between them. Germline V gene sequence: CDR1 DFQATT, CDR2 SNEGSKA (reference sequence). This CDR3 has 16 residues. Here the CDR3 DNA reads TGCAGTGCTTGGATACGGGACGGCAGCTCCTACAATGAGCAGTTCTTC. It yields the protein CSAWIRDGSSYNEQFF.

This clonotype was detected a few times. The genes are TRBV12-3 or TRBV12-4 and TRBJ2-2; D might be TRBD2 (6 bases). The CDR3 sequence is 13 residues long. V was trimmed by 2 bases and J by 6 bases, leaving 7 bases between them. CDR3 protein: CASSLWEAGELFF. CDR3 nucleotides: TGTGCCAGCAGTTTATGGGAGGCCGGGGAGCTGTTTTTT.

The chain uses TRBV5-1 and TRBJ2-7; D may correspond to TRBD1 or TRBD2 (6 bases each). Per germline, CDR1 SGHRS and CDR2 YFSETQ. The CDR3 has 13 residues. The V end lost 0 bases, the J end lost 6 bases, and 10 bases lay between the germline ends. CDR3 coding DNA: TGCGCCAGCAGCTTGGGGACAGCGGGCGAGCAGTACTTC. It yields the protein CASSLGTAGEQYF.

CDR3 in amino acids: CASSLVGSGNSGSYNEQFF. CDR3 in DNA: TGTGCCAGCAGCTTAGTCGGTAGCGGGAATTCCGGCTCCTACAATGAGCAGTTCTTC. V gene TRBV11-2 combines with J gene TRBJ2-1; 8 nucleotides agree with TRBD2. Germline CDR1 reads SGHAT; CDR2 reads FQNNGV. With V trimmed by 1 base and J by 0 bases, 11 bases remained unmatched. This CDR3 comprises 19 residues.

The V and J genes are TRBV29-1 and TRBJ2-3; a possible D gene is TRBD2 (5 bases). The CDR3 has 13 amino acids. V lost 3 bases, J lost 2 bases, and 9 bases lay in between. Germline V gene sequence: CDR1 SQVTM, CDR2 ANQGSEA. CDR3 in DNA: TGCAGCGTTGAGCGAGGGTTCACAGATACGCAGTATTTT. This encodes CSVERGFTDTQYF.

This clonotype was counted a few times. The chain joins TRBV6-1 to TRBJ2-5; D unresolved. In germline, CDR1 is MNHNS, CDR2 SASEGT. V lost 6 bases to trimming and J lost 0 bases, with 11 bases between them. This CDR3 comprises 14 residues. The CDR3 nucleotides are TGTGCCAGCAGAGTAGACACCAACCAAGAGACCCAGTACTTC. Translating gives CASRVDTNQETQYF.

CDR3 in amino acids: CASSRTEGKNIQYF. The DNA for the CDR3 is TGTGCCAGCAGCCGGACCGAGGGCAAAAACATTCAGTACTTC. V is TRBV11-2 and J is TRBJ2-4, with a tentative D call TRBD2 (5 bases). V dropped 5 bases and J dropped 3 bases, with 11 bases sitting between them. The CDR3 extends over 14 amino acids. Germline CDR1 reads SGHAT; CDR2 reads FQNNGV.

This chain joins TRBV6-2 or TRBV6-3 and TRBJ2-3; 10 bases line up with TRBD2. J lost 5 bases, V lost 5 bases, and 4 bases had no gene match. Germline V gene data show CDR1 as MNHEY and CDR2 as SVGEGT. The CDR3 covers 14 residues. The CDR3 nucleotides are TGTGCCAGCAGTACTAGCGGGATTAGAGATACGCAGTATTTT. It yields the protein CASSTSGIRDTQYF.

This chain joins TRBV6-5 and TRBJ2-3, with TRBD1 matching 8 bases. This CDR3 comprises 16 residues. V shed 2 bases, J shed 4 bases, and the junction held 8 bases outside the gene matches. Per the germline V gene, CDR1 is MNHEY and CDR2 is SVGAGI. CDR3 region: CASSYRLTGAADTQYF. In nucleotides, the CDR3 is TGTGCCAGCAGTTACCGCCTGACAGGGGCGGCAGATACGCAGTATTTT.

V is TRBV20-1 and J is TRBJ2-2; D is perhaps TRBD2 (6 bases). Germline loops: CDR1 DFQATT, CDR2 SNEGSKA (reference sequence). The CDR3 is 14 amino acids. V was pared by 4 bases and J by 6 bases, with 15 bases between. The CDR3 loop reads CSAKAGRKAGELFF. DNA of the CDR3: TGCAGTGCTAAGGCCGGGAGAAAAGCCGGGGAGCTGTTTTTT.

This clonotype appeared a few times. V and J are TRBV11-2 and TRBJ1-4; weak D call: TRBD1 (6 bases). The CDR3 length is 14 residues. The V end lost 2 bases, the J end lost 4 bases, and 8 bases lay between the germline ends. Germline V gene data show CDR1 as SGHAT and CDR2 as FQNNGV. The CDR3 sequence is CASSLNRVNEKLFF. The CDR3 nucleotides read TGTGCCAGCAGCTTAAACAGGGTTAATGAAAAACTGTTTTTT.

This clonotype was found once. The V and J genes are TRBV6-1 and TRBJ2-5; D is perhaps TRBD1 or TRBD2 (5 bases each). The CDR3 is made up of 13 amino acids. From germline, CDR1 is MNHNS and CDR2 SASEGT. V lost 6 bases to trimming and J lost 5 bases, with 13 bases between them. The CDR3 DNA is TGTGCCAGCAGAAGGGACCTTCGGGAGACCCAGTACTTC. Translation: CASRRDLRETQYF.

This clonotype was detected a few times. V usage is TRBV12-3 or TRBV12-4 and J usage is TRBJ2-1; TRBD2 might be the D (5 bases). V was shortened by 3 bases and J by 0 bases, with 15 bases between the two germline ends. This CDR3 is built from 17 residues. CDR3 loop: CASSFSAAGLSYNEQFF. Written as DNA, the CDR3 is TGTGCCAGCAGTTTTTCTGCTGCGGGCCTCTCCTACAATGAGCAGTTCTTC.

The CDR3 loop is CSAIGSGSSNEQFF. The DNA for the CDR3 is TGCAGTGCTATCGGAAGCGGGAGTAGCAATGAGCAGTTCTTC. V usage is TRBV20-1 and J usage is TRBJ2-1, with 8 bases that match TRBD2. This CDR3 region has 14 residues. V shed 4 bases and J 6 bases; nucleotides not matched to a gene: 8. Per germline, CDR1 DFQATT and CDR2 SNEGSKA (reference sequence).